The next 27 T cell receptor beta chains were all read from a single sample in a study of T cell responses to AZD1222 COVID-19 vaccine. Clones were sequenced by immunoSEQ multiplex PCR, and TCRdb holds only the in-frame ones, with some missing. In the table there are under 140,000 clones, 85% to 95% of which are singletons. Sequenced here: peripheral blood, sampled on day 0 of AZD1222 vaccination. These receptors were collected from an adult in good health.

The chain links TRBV10-1 to TRBJ2-7; 7 nucleotides agree with TRBD1. CDR1 and CDR2 from the germline V gene are WNHNN and SYGVQD (reference sequence). J gave up 4 bases and V 8 bases, and 8 bases lay outside the gene matches. The CDR3 runs 13 residues. CDR3 DNA sequence: TGCGCCAGCTCGGCAGGGGGAAGTTACGAGCAGTACTTC. Amino acids: CASSAGGSYEQYF.

This sequence joins TRBV7-6 and TRBJ2-5, with 7 positions matching TRBD2. Unmatched junction bases numbered 10, after V lost 4 bases and J lost 5 bases. The germline gives CDR1 SGHVS, CDR2 FNYEAQ. The CDR3 loop spans 15 amino acids. CDR3 sequence: CASSSRTRGGETQYF. In DNA form, the CDR3 reads TGTGCCAGCAGCTCTCGGACTAGAGGCGGGGAGACCCAGTACTTC.

The J gene is TRBJ1-2, the V gene TRBV11-2; TRBD1 is a possible D gene (5 bases). CDR3 length equals 14 residues. Deletions cut 5 bases from V and 4 bases from J, with 14 bases between. Germline CDR1 reads SGHAT; CDR2 reads FQNNGV. CDR3: CASSPSGAGYGYTF. The CDR3, as DNA: TGTGCCAGCAGCCCCTCCGGGGCCGGCTATGGCTACACCTTC.

In DNA, the CDR3 is TGTGCCAGCAGTGAAGGGCCTCGGGTGGGCACTGAAGCTTTCTTT. Amino acids: CASSEGPRVGTEAFF. V is TRBV6-1 and J is TRBJ1-1, with D hard to call. Germline V gene data show CDR1 as MNHNS and CDR2 as SASEGT. Trimming cost V 1 base and J 4 bases, with 13 bases left between them. There are 15 residues in the CDR3.

This clone was observed once. The J gene is TRBJ2-2, the V gene TRBV2; D tentatively fits TRBD1 or TRBD2 (5 bases each). Germline CDR1 reads SNHLY; CDR2 reads FYNNEI. The CDR3 consists of 13 residues. Between the trimmed V and J ends, which lost 4 bases and 6 bases, there was a span of 9 bases. The CDR3: CASSVRGAGELFF. CDR3 nucleotides: TGTGCCAGCAGTGTAAGGGGAGCCGGGGAGCTGTTTTTT.

The rearrangement joins TRBV25-1 to TRBJ1-5, with unresolved D. V was trimmed by 4 bases and J by 2 bases, leaving 12 bases between them. The germline gives CDR1 MGHDK, CDR2 SYGVNS. The CDR3 is made up of 15 amino acids. The CDR3 DNA follows: TGTGCCAGCAGTGGAGGCCAGGTTGGCAATCAGCCCCAGCATTTT. Residues: CASSGGQVGNQPQHF.

The chain employs TRBV3-1 (or the pseudogene TRBV3-2) and TRBJ1-1; D is unclear. In germline, CDR1 is LGHDT, CDR2 YNNKEL (reference sequence). The CDR3 is 13 residues long. The V gene lost 2 bases and the J gene lost 11 bases, with 15 bases spanning the gap. This CDR3 is CASSQRLRTPAFF. DNA for the CDR3: TGTGCCAGCAGCCAACGGCTTCGCACGCCCGCTTTCTTT.

This rearrangement joins TRBV6-5 to TRBJ2-7, with D possibly being TRBD1 (5 bases). The CDR3 runs 13 residues. Trimming removed 4 bases at V and 1 base at J, with 8 bases between. Germline V gene lookup returns CDR1 MNHEY and CDR2 SVGAGI. DNA of the CDR3: TGTGCCAGCAGTTCCCAGGGATCCTACGAGCAGTACTTC. It yields the protein CASSSQGSYEQYF.

The chain couples TRBV9 to TRBJ2-7; a weak D match, TRBD1 (6 bases). The CDR3 loop spans 13 amino acids. The V end was cut by 4 bases, the J end by 0 bases, with 8 bases between. Germline CDR1 SGDLS, CDR2 YYNGEE. The CDR3 spells CASSPDSSYEQYF. Here the CDR3 DNA reads TGTGCCAGCAGCCCGGACAGCTCCTACGAGCAGTACTTC.

The J gene is TRBJ2-5, the V gene TRBV18; the match to TRBD2 covers 13 bases. V shed 5 bases, J shed 1 base, and the junction held 1 base outside the gene matches. Germline V gene lookup returns CDR1 KGHSH and CDR2 LQKENI. This CDR3 is built from 15 residues. This CDR3 is CASSRTSGSQETQYF. CDR3 DNA sequence: TGTGCCAGCTCAAGGACTAGCGGGAGCCAAGAGACCCAGTACTTC. Looking up the rest from reference TRBV18 and TRBJ2-5 gives the full variable domain: NAGVMQNPRHLVRRRGQEARLRCSPMKGHSHVYWYRQLPEEGLKFMVYLQKENIIDESGMPKERFSAEFPKEGPSILRIQQVVRGDSAAYFCASSRTSGSQETQYFGPGTRLLVL.

The J gene is TRBJ2-7, the V gene TRBV5-1; 7 nucleotides match TRBD1. The ends lost 5 bases at V and 0 bases at J; junction bases unmatched: 8. Germline CDR1 reads SGHRS; CDR2 reads YFSETQ. This CDR3 contains 15 residues. DNA of the CDR3: TGCGCCAGCAGAGAACAGGGGTCCGGCTCCTACGAGCAGTACTTC. It codes for CASREQGSGSYEQYF.

V gene TRBV12-3 or TRBV12-4 combines with J gene TRBJ1-1; D is undetermined. The germline V and J ends were trimmed by 8 bases and 6 bases, with 16 bases remaining between them. This CDR3 spans 13 amino acids. The CDR3 is CASALKGRAEAFF. DNA of the CDR3: TGTGCCAGCGCGTTGAAGGGAAGGGCTGAAGCTTTCTTT.

The chain is built from TRBV5-6 and TRBJ1-6; TRBD1 aligns across 10 bases. V shed 4 bases, J shed 6 bases, and the junction held 7 bases outside the gene matches. The CDR3 runs 16 residues. Per the germline V gene, CDR1 is SGHDT and CDR2 is YYEEEE. CDR3 sequence: CASSLKGQGLNSPLHF. The CDR3 nucleotides read TGTGCCAGCAGCCTGAAGGGACAGGGGCTTAATTCACCCCTCCACTTT. The whole variable domain, remainder taken from reference TRBV5-6 and TRBJ1-6, is DAGVTQSPTHLIKTRGQQVTLRCSPKSGHDTVSWYQQALGQGPQFIFQYYEEEERQRGNFPDRFSGHQFPNYSSELNVNALLLGDSALYLCASSLKGQGLNSPLHFGNGTRLTVT.

The CDR3 region is CASSKPRAGEDIYF. CDR3 nucleotides: TGTGCCAGCAGCAAACCCCGGGCAGGGGAGGACATATATTTT. The V call is TRBV13, the J call TRBJ1-3; TRBD1 might be the D (6 bases). Trimming left V 5 bases short and J 12 bases short, with 20 bases between. The CDR3 runs to 14 residues. CDR1 and CDR2 (germline): PRHDT, FYEKMQ (reference sequence).

The chain employs TRBV30 and TRBJ1-6, with no clear D. V dropped 0 bases and J dropped 6 bases, with 6 bases sitting between them. This CDR3 contains 13 residues. Germline V gene data show CDR1 as GTSNPN and CDR2 as SVGIG (reference sequence). The CDR3, as DNA: TGTGCCTGGAGTGTGGACGGTAATTCACCCCTCCACTTT. This sequence encodes CAWSVDGNSPLHF.

This clone was detected only once. V usage is TRBV5-1 and J usage is TRBJ2-2; TRBD1 matches 8 bases. Germline assignment: CDR1 SGHRS and CDR2 YFSETQ. V was pared by 4 bases and J by 5 bases, with 7 bases of the junction left unmatched. This CDR3 spans 15 amino acids. CDR3 DNA sequence: TGCGCCAGCAGCGAGGACAGGGTGAGAACCGGGGAGCTGTTTTTT. Translating gives CASSEDRVRTGELFF.

This rearrangement joins TRBV5-1 to TRBJ2-7, with 8 positions matching TRBD2. Losses at the gene ends were 3 bases for V and 0 bases for J; bases not matched to a gene: 5. This CDR3 contains 15 residues. In germline, CDR1 is SGHRS, CDR2 YFSETQ. The CDR3 DNA reads as TGCGCCAGCAGCTCTTCAAGCGGGAGCTCCTACGAGCAGTACTTC. Residues: CASSSSSGSSYEQYF.

J is TRBJ1-3 and V is TRBV12-3 or TRBV12-4, with D unresolved. The CDR3 is made up of 13 amino acids. Trimming removed 8 bases at V and 0 bases at J, with 8 bases between. CDR3 loop: CASRRGSGNTIYF. CDR3 coding DNA: TGTGCCAGCCGCCGGGGCTCTGGAAACACCATATATTTT.

This rearrangement joins TRBV28 to TRBJ2-7; D ambiguous. This CDR3 contains 12 residues. CDR1 MDHEN and CDR2 SYDVKM come from the germline V gene. The V gene lost 2 bases and the J gene lost 3 bases, with 5 bases spanning the gap. The chain's CDR3 is CASSLNSYEQYF. The DNA for the CDR3 is TGTGCCAGCAGTTTAAACAGCTACGAGCAGTACTTC.

The rearrangement links TRBV7-9 to TRBJ2-7; maybe TRBD2 (6 bases). This CDR3 comprises 14 residues. CDR1 and CDR2 (germline): SEHNR, FQNEAQ (reference sequence). V lost 5 bases and J 2 bases, leaving 13 bases between the germline ends. The CDR3 bases are TGTGCCAGCAGCCCACGGGACTTACCCTACGAGCAGTACTTC. It codes for CASSPRDLPYEQYF.

The CDR3 loop reads CASSFSQNYGYTF. Written as DNA, the CDR3 is TGTGCCAGCAGTTTCAGTCAAAACTATGGCTACACCTTC. The chain carries TRBV27 and TRBJ1-2; D gene unclear. Germline values: CDR1 MNHEY, CDR2 SMNVEV (reference sequence). The germline V and J ends were trimmed by 3 bases and 2 bases, with 7 bases remaining between them. This CDR3 region has 13 residues.

V is TRBV27 and J is TRBJ2-1; 10 bases match TRBD2. The trim removed 10 bases at V and 2 bases at J, leaving 11 bases unmatched. There are 16 residues in the CDR3. The germline CDR1 and CDR2 sequences are MNHEY and SMNVEV (reference sequence). CDR3: CATQILSGGAYNEQFF. In DNA form, the CDR3 reads TGTGCCACCCAAATCCTCAGCGGGGGGGCCTACAATGAGCAGTTCTTC.

J is TRBJ2-3 and V is TRBV19; 9 positions match TRBD2. CDR1 is LNHDA and CDR2 is SQIVND in the germline V gene (reference sequence). The CDR3 is made up of 17 amino acids. V trimming: 3 bases; J trimming: 5 bases; junction bases outside the gene matches: 12. The CDR3 coding sequence is TGTGCCAGTAGTATGTTTCTAGGCGGGGGGGCCAGAGATACGCAGTATTTT. It yields the protein CASSMFLGGGARDTQYF.

The J gene is TRBJ1-3, the V gene TRBV5-4; no firm D call. Germline V gives CDR1 SGHNT, CDR2 YYREEE (reference sequence). Between the trimmed V and J ends, which lost 0 bases and 7 bases, there was a span of 11 bases. The CDR3 runs to 14 residues. As DNA, the CDR3 is TGTGCCAGCAGCTTGGATCCAGGAGCGAACACCATATATTTT. This encodes CASSLDPGANTIYF. Full variable domain (outside the CDR3, taken from reference TRBV5-4 and TRBJ1-3): ETGVTQSPTHLIKTRGQQVTLRCSSQSGHNTVSWYQQALGQGPQFIFQYYREEENGRGNFPPRFSGLQFPNYSSELNVNALELDDSALYLCASSLDPGANTIYFGEGSWLTVV.

This chain joins TRBV2 and TRBJ1-6; 7 nucleotides align to TRBD1. The CDR3 is 14 residues long. Germline CDR1 and CDR2: SNHLY and FYNNEI. V shed 6 bases, J shed 7 bases, and the junction held 6 bases outside the gene matches. The CDR3, as DNA: TGTGCCAGCAGGGGGGACAGCGGGAATTCACCCCTCCACTTT. This encodes CASRGDSGNSPLHF.

V and J are TRBV19 and TRBJ1-2, with a weak D call TRBD1 (6 bases). There are 14 residues in the CDR3. V lost 6 bases to trimming and J lost 7 bases, with 18 bases between them. Germline loops: CDR1 LNHDA, CDR2 SQIVND (reference sequence). The chain's CDR3 is CASRANQGQGGYTF. CDR3 in DNA: TGTGCCAGTAGAGCAAACCAGGGGCAGGGTGGCTACACCTTC.

The chain carries TRBV7-2 and TRBJ1-5; D uncertain. Germline CDR1 reads SGHTA; CDR2 reads FQGNSA. CDR3 length: 15 amino acids. The ends were cut back, 3 bases at V and 0 bases at J, with 9 bases in the middle. CDR3 nucleotide sequence: TGTGCCAGCAGCTTTTGGCGGAATAGCAATCAGCCCCAGCATTTT. It is translated as CASSFWRNSNQPQHF. The full variable domain, in which reference TRBV7-2 and TRBJ1-5 provide the parts outside the CDR3, is GAGVSQSPSNKVTEKGKDVELRCDPISGHTALYWYRQSLGQGLEFLIYFQGNSAPDKSGLPSDRFSAERTGGSVSTLTIQRTQQEDSAVYLCASSFWRNSNQPQHFGDGTRLSIL.